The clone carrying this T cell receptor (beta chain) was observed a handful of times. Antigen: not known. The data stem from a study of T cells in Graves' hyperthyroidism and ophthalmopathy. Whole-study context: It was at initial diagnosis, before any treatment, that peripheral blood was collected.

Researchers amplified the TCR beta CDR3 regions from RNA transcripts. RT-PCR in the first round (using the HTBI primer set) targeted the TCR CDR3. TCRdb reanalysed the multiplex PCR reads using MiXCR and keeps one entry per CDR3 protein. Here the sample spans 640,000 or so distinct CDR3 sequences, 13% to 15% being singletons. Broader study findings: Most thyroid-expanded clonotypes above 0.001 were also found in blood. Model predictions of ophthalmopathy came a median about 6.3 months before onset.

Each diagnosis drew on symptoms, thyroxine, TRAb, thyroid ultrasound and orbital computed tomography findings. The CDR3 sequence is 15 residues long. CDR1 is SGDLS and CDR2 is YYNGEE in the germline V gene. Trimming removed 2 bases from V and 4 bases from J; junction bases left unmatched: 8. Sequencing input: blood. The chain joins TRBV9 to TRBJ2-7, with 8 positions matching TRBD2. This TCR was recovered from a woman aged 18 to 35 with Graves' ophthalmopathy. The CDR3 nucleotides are TGTGCCAGCAGCGTCGGGACTAGGGGGAGATACGAGCAGTACTTC. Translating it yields CASSVGTRGRYEQYF.